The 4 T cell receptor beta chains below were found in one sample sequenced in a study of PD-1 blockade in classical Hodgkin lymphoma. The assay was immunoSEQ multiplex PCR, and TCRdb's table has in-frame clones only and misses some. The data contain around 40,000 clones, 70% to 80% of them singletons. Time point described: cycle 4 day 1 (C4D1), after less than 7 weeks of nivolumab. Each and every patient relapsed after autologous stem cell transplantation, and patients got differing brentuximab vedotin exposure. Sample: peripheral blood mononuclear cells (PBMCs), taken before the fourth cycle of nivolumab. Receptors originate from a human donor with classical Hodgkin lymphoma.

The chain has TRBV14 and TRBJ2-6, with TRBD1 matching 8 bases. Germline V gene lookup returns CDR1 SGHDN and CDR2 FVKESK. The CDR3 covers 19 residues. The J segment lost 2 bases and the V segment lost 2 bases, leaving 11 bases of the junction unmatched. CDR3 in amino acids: CASSQSYDRGSTGANVLTF. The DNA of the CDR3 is TGTGCCAGCAGCCAATCCTATGACAGGGGTTCAACTGGGGCCAACGTCCTGACTTTC.

The CDR3 DNA reads TGTGCCAGCACCTACGTGGGTTACGAGCAGTACTTC. It is translated as CASTYVGYEQYF. The chain carries TRBV5-6 and TRBJ2-7; D uncertain. Trimming removed 6 bases at V and 4 bases at J, with 11 bases between. CDR3 length equals 12 residues. Germline loops: CDR1 SGHDT, CDR2 YYEEEE.

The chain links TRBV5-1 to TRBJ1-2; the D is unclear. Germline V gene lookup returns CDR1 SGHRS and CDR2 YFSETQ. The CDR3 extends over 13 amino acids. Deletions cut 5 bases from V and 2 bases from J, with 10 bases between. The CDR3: CASRMEVNYGYTF. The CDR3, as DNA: TGCGCCAGCAGAATGGAGGTAAACTATGGCTACACCTTC.

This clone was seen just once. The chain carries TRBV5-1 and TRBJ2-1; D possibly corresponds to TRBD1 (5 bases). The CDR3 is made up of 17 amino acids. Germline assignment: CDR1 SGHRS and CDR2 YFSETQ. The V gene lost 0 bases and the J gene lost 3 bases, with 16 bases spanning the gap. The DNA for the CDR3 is TGCGCCAGCAGCTTGGGAATGACAGTCACTTTCTACAATGAGCAGTTCTTC. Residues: CASSLGMTVTFYNEQFF.